The clone carrying this T cell receptor beta chain was counted ten times or more. The data stem from a study of T-cell reconstitution after alpha-beta-depleted transplantation in children. V lost 6 bases and J lost 3, with 9 bases in between. Germline V lookup: CDR1 LNHNV, CDR2 YYDKDF (reference sequence). This CDR3 comprises 13 residues. Unique molecular identifiers featured in how the TCRbeta library was prepared. A single record per CDR3 protein comes from TCRdb applying MiXCR to the PCR reads. The table shows some 490,000 distinct CDR3 sequences, with about an eighth occurring only once. The rearrangement uses TRBV15 and TRBJ2-1; D gene ambiguous. The sequences come from PBMCs from the stem cell graft donor, collected from the stem cell graft. The clonotype originates from a human donor who donated a stem cell graft to a child with combined immunodeficiency. CDR3 DNA sequence: TGTGCCACCAGGGATCTAGGCTACAATGAGCAGTTCTTC. It translates to CATRDLGYNEQFF.